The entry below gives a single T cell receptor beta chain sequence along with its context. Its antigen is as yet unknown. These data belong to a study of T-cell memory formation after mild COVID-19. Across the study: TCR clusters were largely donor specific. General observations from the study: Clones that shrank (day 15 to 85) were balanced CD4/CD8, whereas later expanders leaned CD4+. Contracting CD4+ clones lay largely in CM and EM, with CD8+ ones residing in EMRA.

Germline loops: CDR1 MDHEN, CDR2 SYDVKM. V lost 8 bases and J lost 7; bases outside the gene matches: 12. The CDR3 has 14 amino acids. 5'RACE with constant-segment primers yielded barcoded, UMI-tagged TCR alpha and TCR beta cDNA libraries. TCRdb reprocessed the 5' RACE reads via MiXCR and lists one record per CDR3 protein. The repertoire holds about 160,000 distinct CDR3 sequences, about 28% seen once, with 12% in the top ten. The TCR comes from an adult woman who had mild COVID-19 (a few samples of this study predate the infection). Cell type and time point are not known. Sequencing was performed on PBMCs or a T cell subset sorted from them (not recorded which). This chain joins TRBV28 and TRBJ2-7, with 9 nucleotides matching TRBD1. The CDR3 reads CASRAQGALGEQYF. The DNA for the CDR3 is TGTGCCAGCCGCGCACAGGGGGCCTTGGGGGAGCAGTACTTC.